These 9 T cell receptor beta chains share one sample of origin, sequenced in a study of beta chain features in type 1 diabetes. Expressed TCRB transcripts were sequenced, since all the RNA that had been isolated was reverse transcribed. Assay used: immunoSEQ multiplex PCR; TCRdb lists only in-frame clones, some missing. The repertoire holds 500,000 to 800,000 clones, with roughly 12% as singletons. Overall study results and limits: TCRB CDR3 length was moderately but significantly reduced in all four CD4+ subsets of Type 1 diabetes patients.

No antigens are known for them. Sequenced input: naive CD4+ T cells from blood. These receptors all stem from a man aged 25 to 40 with type 1 diabetes.

The chain joins TRBV2 to TRBJ1-5; 9 bases fit TRBD1. The CDR3 loop spans 17 amino acids. V lost 6 bases to trimming and J lost 3 bases; unmatched junction nucleotides: 12. Germline CDR1 SNHLY, CDR2 FYNNEI. The chain's CDR3 is CASRLTGGAGINQPQHF. The CDR3 nucleotides read TGTGCCAGCAGATTAACAGGGGGCGCGGGGATCAATCAGCCCCAGCATTTT. The complete variable domain, with remaining parts taken from reference TRBV2 and TRBJ1-5, reads EPEVTQTPSHQVTQMGQEVILRCVPISNHLYFYWYRQILGQKVEFLVSFYNNEISEKSEIFDDQFSVERPDGSNFTLKIRSTKLEDSAMYFCASRLTGGAGINQPQHFGDGTRLSIL.

Notes on this clone: The sample contains more than one DNA sequence encoding this CDR3. J is TRBJ2-1 and V is TRBV5-6; 12 bases are shared with TRBD2. Germline lookup yields CDR1 SGHDT and CDR2 YYEEEE. V shed 3 bases and J 4 bases; nucleotides not matched to a gene: 2. The CDR3 contains 15 residues. DNA of the CDR3: TGTGCCAGCAGCTCCGGACTAGCGGGATACAATGAGCAGTTCTTC. It yields the protein CASSSGLAGYNEQFF.

The chain couples TRBV7-2 to TRBJ2-5; D is uncertain. V was cut by 5 bases and J by 5 bases, with 9 bases left in between. The germline V gene has CDR1 SGHTA and CDR2 FQGNSA. The CDR3 has 12 residues. CDR3 sequence: CASSPSYETQYF. In DNA form, the CDR3 reads TGTGCCAGCAGCCCAAGCTACGAGACCCAGTACTTC.

The chain combines TRBV7-2 with TRBJ2-3; 7 nucleotides align to TRBD2. There are 14 residues in the CDR3. J was trimmed by 5 bases and V by 6 bases; bases with no gene match: 8. In germline, CDR1 is SGHTA, CDR2 FQGNSA. The CDR3 is CASSLGGSEDTQYF. CDR3 DNA sequence: TGTGCCAGCAGTCTGGGGGGGTCGGAAGATACGCAGTATTTT.

This clone was recorded a few times. This sequence joins TRBV6-1 and TRBJ2-5, with D possibly being TRBD2 (7 bases). This CDR3 spans 15 amino acids. Germline-derived CDR1 and CDR2 are MNHNS and SASEGT. V lost 4 bases, J lost 3 bases, and 15 bases lay in between. The CDR3 coding sequence is TGTGCCAGCAGTGCACAGGGAGGGGAAAAAGAGACCCAGTACTTC. As protein: CASSAQGGEKETQYF.

V gene TRBV10-3 combines with J gene TRBJ2-3, with 10 bases that match TRBD1. Trimming took 10 bases from V and 5 from J; bases not matched to a gene: 12. The germline gives CDR1 ENHRY, CDR2 SYGVKD. This CDR3 contains 15 residues. In nucleotides, the CDR3 is TGTGCCACAGGACAGGGGGATCAGGGTGGAGATACGCAGTATTTT. It yields the protein CATGQGDQGGDTQYF.

This chain uses TRBV11-3 with TRBJ2-1, with a tentative D call TRBD1 (5 bases). The length of the CDR3 is 14 residues. Per germline, CDR1 SGHNT and CDR2 YENEEA. The germline V and J ends were trimmed by 5 bases and 1 base, with 9 bases remaining between them. CDR3 nucleotides: TGTGCCAGCAGCACCACAGGTTCCTACAATGAGCAGTTCTTC. Encoded protein: CASSTTGSYNEQFF.

The chain links TRBV4-2 to TRBJ1-6, with unresolved D. The germline V gene has CDR1 LGHNA and CDR2 YNFKEQ. The CDR3 is 15 residues long. Trimming shortened V by 7 bases and J by 5 bases, and 15 bases separated the two germline ends. The CDR3 spells CASIGRVLDNSPLHF. CDR3 DNA sequence: TGTGCCAGCATTGGGCGGGTGTTGGATAATTCACCCCTCCACTTT.

The CDR3 coding sequence is TGTGCCAGCAGCCCAAAACAGATTCCTGTTGAAGCTTTCTTT. Its translation: CASSPKQIPVEAFF. The chain is built from TRBV7-9 and TRBJ1-1; no reliable D call. The ends were cut back, 5 bases at V and 7 bases at J, with 17 bases in the middle. In germline, CDR1 is SEHNR, CDR2 FQNEAQ (reference sequence). The CDR3 totals 14 residues.